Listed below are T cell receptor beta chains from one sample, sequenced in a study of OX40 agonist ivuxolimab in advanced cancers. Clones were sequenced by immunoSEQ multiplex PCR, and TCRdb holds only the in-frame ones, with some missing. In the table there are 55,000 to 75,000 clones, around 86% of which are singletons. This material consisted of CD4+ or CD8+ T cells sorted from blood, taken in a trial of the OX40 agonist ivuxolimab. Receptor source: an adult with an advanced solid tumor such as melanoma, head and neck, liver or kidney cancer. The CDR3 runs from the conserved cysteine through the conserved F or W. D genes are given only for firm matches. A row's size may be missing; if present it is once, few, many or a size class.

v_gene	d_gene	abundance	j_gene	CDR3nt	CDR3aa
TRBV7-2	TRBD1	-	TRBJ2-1	TGTGCCAGCAGCTTAGTGAGGACAGGGTATAAGAATGAGCAGTTCTTC	CASSLVRTGYKNEQFF
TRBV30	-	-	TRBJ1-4	TGTGCCTGGAGTGTTAGAGGGGCGCAGGGAAAACTGTTTTTT	CAWSVRGAQGKLFF
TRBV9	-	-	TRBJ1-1	TGTGCCAGCAGCGGAGGCTTGGGGTTGAACACTGAAGCTTTCTTT	CASSGGLGLNTEAFF
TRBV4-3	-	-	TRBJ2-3	TGCGCCAGCAGCCAAGATCTCATGCGGCAGTTCTTCACAGATACGCAGTATTTT	CASSQDLMRQFFTDTQYF
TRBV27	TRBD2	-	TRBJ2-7	TGTGCCAGCAGGAGGACTAGCAGTGTTAGGGAGCAGTACTTC	CASRRTSSVREQYF
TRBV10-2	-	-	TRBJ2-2	TGCGCCAGCAGTGAGTCGACCGGGCGAGGTAACACCGGGGAGCTGTTTTTT	CASSESTGRGNTGELFF
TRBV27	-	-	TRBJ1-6	TGTGCCAGCAGTTGGACTGACCTCAATTCACCCCTCCACTTT	CASSWTDLNSPLHF
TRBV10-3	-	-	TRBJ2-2	TGTGCCATCAGAGGCGGGGTCGGCGGGGAGCTGTTTTTT	CAIRGGVGGELFF
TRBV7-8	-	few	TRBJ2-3	TGTGCCAGCAGCTTAGAGAAGGGGATCAACACAGATACGCAGTATTTT	CASSLEKGINTDTQYF
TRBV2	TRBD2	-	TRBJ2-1	TGTGCCAGCAATCAAGCGGGGAATGAGCAGTTCTTC	CASNQAGNEQFF
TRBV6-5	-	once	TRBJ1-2	TGTGCCAGCAGTTACTCAGGGGCACCAAACTATGGCTACACCTTC	CASSYSGAPNYGYTF
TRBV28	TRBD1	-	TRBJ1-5	TGTGCCAGCAGTCCGGGGGACAGGAGCCAGCATTTT	CASSPGDRSQHF